The source of this TCR beta chain is a study of CD8 T cells in Susac syndrome. With random hexamers, roughly 0.45 to 1 ug RNA was reverse transcribed. The TCR beta CDR3 was amplified by immunoSEQ multiplex PCR across 54 Vbeta, 13 Jbeta. From the immunoSEQ multiplex PCR reads, TCRdb called clonotypes with MiXCR, one entry per CDR3 protein. The sample yields around 200,000 distinct CDR3 sequences, 90% to 96% seen once. The CDR3 runs to 13 residues. The V gene's germline CDR1 is GTSNPN and CDR2 SVGIG (reference sequence). The ends were cut back, 4 bases at V and 1 base at J, with 8 bases in the middle. The authors negatively isolated CD8+ and CD4+ T cells and FACS-enriched TEMRA cells.

The sequenced material came from CD4+ T cells from PBMCs. This chain links TRBV30 with TRBJ1-5; tentatively, D is TRBD1 (5 bases). This clonotype was sampled from a human donor with Susac syndrome. CDR3 DNA: TGTGCCTGGACAGGGACCAGCAATCAGCCCCAGCATTTT. This codes for CAWTGTSNQPQHF.